Below, 23 T cell receptor beta chains from the same sample are listed, as sequenced in a study of blood T cell repertoires in COVID-19 (dated by TCRdb to 2019 to 2021). Receptors were amplified or captured by the immunoSEQ multiplex PCR assay. This immuneACCESS table, as held by TCRdb, lists in-frame sequences with V and J called but not all clones. Of the missing ones, under half trace to an unresolved V gene in checked studies; the others have no known cause. The sample table contains about 250,000 clones; only one count was recorded for roughly 90% of them. Roughly 6% of the sample goes to the ten largest clones. Input material: PBMCs or T cells enriched from blood (not recorded which). These receptors were obtained from a woman in her thirties with acute COVID-19.

The J gene is TRBJ2-6, the V gene TRBV10-3; 7 bases fit TRBD1. With 5 bases clipped from V and 1 base from J, the junction kept 11 bases outside the gene matches. The CDR3 consists of 18 residues. The V gene's germline CDR1 is ENHRY and CDR2 SYGVKD. The CDR3 reads CAISPSTGLESGANVLTF. DNA of the CDR3: TGTGCCATCAGTCCATCGACAGGGCTGGAGTCTGGGGCCAACGTCCTGACTTTC.

The V and J genes are TRBV10-3 and TRBJ2-3; D is unclear. Germline assignment: CDR1 ENHRY and CDR2 SYGVKD. The CDR3 is 16 amino acids. Between the trimmed V and J ends, which lost 3 bases and 0 bases, there was a span of 13 bases. CDR3 region: CAISENRRVSTDTQYF. CDR3 nucleotides: TGTGCCATCAGTGAAAACCGACGGGTTAGCACAGATACGCAGTATTTT.

The rearrangement joins TRBV10-3 to TRBJ2-7; 12 bases map to TRBD2. Trimming took 9 bases from V and 2 from J; bases not matched to a gene: 5. CDR3 length: 14 amino acids. CDR1 ENHRY and CDR2 SYGVKD come from the germline V gene. CDR3 coding DNA: TGTGCCATTCTAGCGGGAGGGCCTCCCTACGAGCAGTACTTC. This translates into CAILAGGPPYEQYF.

Concerning this clone: An end of the junction does not agree with germline; a read error may underlie this. The rearrangement links TRBV2 to TRBJ1-1; 8 nucleotides align to TRBD1. CDR1 and CDR2 (germline): SNHLY, FYNNEI. The CDR3 extends over 13 amino acids. As DNA, the CDR3 is TGTGCCGGCAGGGGGCTGATGAACACTGAAGCTTTCTTT. Protein sequence: CAGRGLMNTEAFF.

The rearrangement joins TRBV19 to TRBJ1-6; maybe TRBD1 (6 bases). CDR1 LNHDA and CDR2 SQIVND come from the germline V gene (reference sequence). This CDR3 has 13 residues. The CDR3 sequence: CATGLVYNSPLHF. The CDR3, as DNA: TGTGCGACAGGCCTCGTATATAATTCACCCCTCCACTTT. The full variable domain, in which reference TRBV19 and TRBJ1-6 provide the parts outside the CDR3, is DGGITQSPKYLFRKEGQNVTLSCEQNLNHDAMYWYRQDPGQGLRLIYYSQIVNDFQKGDIAEGYSVSREKKESFPLTVTSAQKNPTAFYLCATGLVYNSPLHFGNGTRLTVT.

V gene TRBV27 combines with J gene TRBJ1-2; D is unclear. The length of the CDR3 is 15 residues. CDR1 is MNHEY and CDR2 is SMNVEV in the germline V gene (reference sequence). Trimming took off 2 bases at V and 1 base at J, with 11 bases between the two ends. For the CDR3, the DNA is TGTGCCAGCAGTTTAAATAATCAGGTTAACTATGGCTACACCTTC. Translating it yields CASSLNNQVNYGYTF.

The sample holds one count of this clone. The chain is built from TRBV12-5 and TRBJ2-3, with TRBD1 as a possible D gene (5 bases). V lost 3 bases, J lost 12 bases, and 13 bases lay in between. CDR1 is LGHNT and CDR2 is FRNRAP in the germline V gene. The CDR3 is 12 residues long. DNA of the CDR3: TGTGCTAGTGGTTTAGGGGATCCTAATCAGTATTTT. Protein product: CASGLGDPNQYF.

The table lists this clone with a few counts. V and J are TRBV28 and TRBJ1-1; 8 bases map to TRBD1. Trimming cost V 7 bases and J 3 bases; bases outside gene matches: 10. From germline, CDR1 is MDHEN and CDR2 SYDVKM. CDR3 length: 15 residues. The CDR3 DNA is TGTGCCAGCATCACCGACAGGGGCGGACACACTGAAGCTTTCTTT. It translates to CASITDRGGHTEAFF.

The chain combines TRBV5-4 with TRBJ2-7, with 10 nucleotides matching TRBD1. The CDR3 extends over 15 amino acids. Germline assignment: CDR1 SGHNT and CDR2 YYREEE (reference sequence). J lost 4 bases, V lost 2 bases, and 6 bases had no gene match. This chain's CDR3 is CASSFGDRGRYEQYF. CDR3 bases: TGTGCCAGCAGCTTTGGGGACAGGGGAAGGTACGAGCAGTACTTC.

The table lists this clone with a count of one. The V gene is TRBV6-5, the J gene TRBJ1-2; D possibly corresponds to TRBD1 (5 bases). Trimming pared 8 bases from V and 3 bases from J, leaving 10 bases between. Per the germline V gene, CDR1 is MNHEY and CDR2 is SVGAGI. This CDR3 comprises 12 residues. CDR3 in amino acids: CASSPGDYGYTF. CDR3 DNA: TGTGCCAGCTCGCCGGGGGACTATGGCTACACCTTC.

The V gene is TRBV11-2, the J gene TRBJ2-7, with 8 nucleotides matching TRBD1. CDR3 size: 14 residues. In germline, CDR1 is SGHAT, CDR2 FQNNGV. V lost 6 bases and J lost 0; bases outside the gene matches: 4. In DNA, the CDR3 is TGTGCCAGCAGTAGACAGGGGCTCTCCTACGAGCAGTACTTC. This sequence encodes CASSRQGLSYEQYF. The variable domain in full, completed from reference TRBV11-2 and TRBJ2-7, reads EAGVAQSPRYKIIEKRQSVAFWCNPISGHATLYWYQQILGQGPKLLIQFQNNGVVDDSQLPKDRFSAERLKGVDSTLKIQPAKLEDSAVYLCASSRQGLSYEQYFGPGTRLTVT.

Written as DNA, the CDR3 is TGTGCCAGCAGCCCCGAACAGGGAAACTACGAGCAGTACTTC. It codes for CASSPEQGNYEQYF. V is TRBV7-8 and J is TRBJ2-7, with D maybe TRBD1 (6 bases). This CDR3 region has 14 residues. The ends were cut back, 5 bases at V and 3 bases at J, with 14 bases in the middle. Germline V gene lookup returns CDR1 SGHVS and CDR2 FQNEAQ.

The chain combines TRBV27 with TRBJ1-2; 8 nucleotides line up with TRBD1. Per germline, CDR1 MNHEY and CDR2 SMNVEV (reference sequence). There are 13 residues in the CDR3. The trim removed 6 bases at V and 8 bases at J, leaving 8 bases unmatched. The CDR3 region is CASSPGTGGGYTF. CDR3 coding DNA: TGTGCCAGCAGCCCAGGGACAGGCGGGGGCTACACCTTC.

The V and J genes are TRBV18 and TRBJ2-2, with D possibly matching TRBD1 (6 bases). In germline, CDR1 is KGHSH, CDR2 LQKENI. Trimming left V 2 bases short and J 4 bases short, with 14 bases between. The CDR3 totals 16 residues. The CDR3: CASSPTSPGATGELFF. The CDR3 DNA reads TGTGCCAGCTCACCAACCAGTCCAGGGGCCACCGGGGAGCTGTTTTTT.

V usage is TRBV5-1 and J usage is TRBJ2-3, with 7 bases fitting TRBD1. This CDR3 contains 17 residues. Per germline, CDR1 SGHRS and CDR2 YFSETQ. Trimming removed 0 bases from V and 1 base from J; junction bases left unmatched: 8. This chain's CDR3 is CASSLDRGPAGTDTQYF. The DNA of the CDR3 is TGCGCCAGCAGCTTGGACAGGGGACCTGCGGGCACAGATACGCAGTATTTT. The whole variable domain, remainder taken from reference TRBV5-1 and TRBJ2-3, is KAGVTQTPRYLIKTRGQQVTLSCSPISGHRSVSWYQQTPGQGLQFLFEYFSETQRNKGNFPGRFSGRQFSNSRSEMNVSTLELGDSALYLCASSLDRGPAGTDTQYFGPGTRLTVL.

This clone has just a few counts. This chain links TRBV19 with TRBJ2-1; TRBD2 matches at 11 bases. The V segment lost 1 base and the J segment 15 bases; nucleotides outside the gene matches: 11. The CDR3 has 15 residues. CDR1 is LNHDA and CDR2 is SQIVND in the germline V gene (reference sequence). CDR3 bases: TGTGCCAGTAGTATAGTCTTTACTAGCGGGAGACGCCGGTTCTTC. Amino acid sequence: CASSIVFTSGRRRFF.

V and J are TRBV3-1 (or the pseudogene TRBV3-2) and TRBJ2-6; 8 positions match TRBD1. V was pared by 5 bases and J by 2 bases, with 8 bases of the junction left unmatched. Germline lookup yields CDR1 LGHDT and CDR2 YNNKEL (reference sequence). The CDR3 length is 17 residues. CDR3 in DNA: TGTGCCAGCAGCGGACACAGGGGGATAGCTGGGGCCAACGTCCTGACTTTC. Its translation: CASSGHRGIAGANVLTF.

CDR3 bases: TGTGCCATCAGTGAGGGACTAGAGACATGGGAGCAGTTCTTC. Translation gives CAISEGLETWEQFF. This chain uses TRBV10-3 with TRBJ2-1; 7 nucleotides match TRBD2. The trim removed 2 bases at V and 10 bases at J, leaving 8 bases unmatched. From germline, CDR1 is ENHRY and CDR2 SYGVKD. CDR3 length equals 14 residues.

This chain joins TRBV7-9 and TRBJ2-1, with TRBD1 matching 8 bases. CDR1 SEHNR and CDR2 FQNEAQ come from the germline V gene (reference sequence). V trimming: 4 bases; J trimming: 5 bases; junction bases outside the gene matches: 7. CDR3 size: 15 residues. The CDR3, as DNA: TGTGCCAGCAGCTCTAGGACAGGGTCCGACAATGAGCAGTTCTTC. It is translated as CASSSRTGSDNEQFF.

This clone appeared a single time. J is TRBJ2-1 and V is TRBV6-4; 10 positions match TRBD2. Germline CDR1 MRHNA, CDR2 SNTAGT. The CDR3 is 15 amino acids. J was trimmed by 3 bases and V by 4 bases; bases with no gene match: 3. Here the CDR3 DNA reads TGTGCCAGCAGTGCAATAGCGGGGGGCTACAATGAGCAGTTCTTC. Residues: CASSAIAGGYNEQFF.

V gene TRBV27 combines with J gene TRBJ1-1, with D unclear. V was pared by 5 bases and J by 2 bases, with 15 bases between. Germline V gives CDR1 MNHEY, CDR2 SMNVEV (reference sequence). This CDR3 region has 15 residues. The CDR3 sequence: CASSVGPGINTEAFF. CDR3 sequence (DNA): TGTGCCAGCAGTGTAGGCCCGGGGATAAACACTGAAGCTTTCTTT.

The chain is built from TRBV28 and TRBJ2-6; D might be TRBD1 (7 bases). This CDR3 contains 15 residues. Germline loops: CDR1 MDHEN, CDR2 SYDVKM. The V end lost 7 bases, the J end lost 4 bases, and 14 bases lay between the germline ends. The CDR3 is CASIGGGGGANVLTF. In nucleotides, the CDR3 is TGTGCCAGCATTGGAGGGGGCGGAGGGGCCAACGTCCTGACTTTC.

The V call is TRBV19, the J call TRBJ2-7; a possible D gene is TRBD2 (6 bases). Trimming stripped 3 bases from V and 2 bases from J, with 14 bases between. Germline V lookup: CDR1 LNHDA, CDR2 SQIVND (reference sequence). The CDR3 is 15 amino acids. CDR3 sequence (DNA): TGTGCCAGTAGTATCCGGGGACTTGGGACCTACGAGCAGTACTTC. Its protein is CASSIRGLGTYEQYF.